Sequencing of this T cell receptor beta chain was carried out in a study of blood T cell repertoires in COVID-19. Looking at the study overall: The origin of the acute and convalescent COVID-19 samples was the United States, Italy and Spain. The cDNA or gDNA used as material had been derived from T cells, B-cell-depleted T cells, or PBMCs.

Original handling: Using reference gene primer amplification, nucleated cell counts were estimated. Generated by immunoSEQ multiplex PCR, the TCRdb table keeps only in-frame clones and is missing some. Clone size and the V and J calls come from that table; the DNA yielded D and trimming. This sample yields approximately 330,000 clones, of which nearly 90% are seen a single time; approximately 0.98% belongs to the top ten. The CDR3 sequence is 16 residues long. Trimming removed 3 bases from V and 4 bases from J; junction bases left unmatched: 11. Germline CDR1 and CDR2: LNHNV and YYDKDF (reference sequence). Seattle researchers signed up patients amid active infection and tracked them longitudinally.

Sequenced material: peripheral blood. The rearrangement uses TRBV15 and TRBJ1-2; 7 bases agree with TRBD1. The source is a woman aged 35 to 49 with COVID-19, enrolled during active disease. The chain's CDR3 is CATSSHRDSGTYGYTF. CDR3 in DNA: TGTGCCACCAGCAGTCACCGGGACAGCGGAACCTATGGCTACACCTTC.